This entry describes one T cell receptor (beta chain). The data originate from a study of blood T cell repertoires in COVID-19. Study in general: Samples of COVID-19 (acute and convalescent) were obtained from the United States, Italy and Spain. The analysed material was cDNA or gDNA that came from T cells, B-cell-depleted T cells, or PBMCs.

Per the original data handling: For nucleated cells, counts were estimated from reference gene primer amplification. Only in-frame clones appear in the TCRdb table, and some are missing; sequencing was by immunoSEQ multiplex PCR. V and J calls and clone size are copied from that table; D and trimming were computed from the DNA. The data hold some 200,000 clones, with 84% observed a single time. The V segment lost 2 bases and the J segment 6 bases; nucleotides outside the gene matches: 1. The CDR3 contains 15 residues. CDR1 is SGHTA and CDR2 is FQGNSA in the germline V gene. Enrollment of patients from Seattle took place during active infection, with longitudinal follow-up.

Sequences were obtained from peripheral blood. The rearrangement links TRBV7-2 to TRBJ2-1; 13 bases map to TRBD2. The source is a woman older than 75 with COVID-19, enrolled during active disease. The CDR3 bases are TGTGCCAGCAGCTTATGGACTAGCGGGGGCAATGAGCAGTTCTTC. It specifies CASSLWTSGGNEQFF.